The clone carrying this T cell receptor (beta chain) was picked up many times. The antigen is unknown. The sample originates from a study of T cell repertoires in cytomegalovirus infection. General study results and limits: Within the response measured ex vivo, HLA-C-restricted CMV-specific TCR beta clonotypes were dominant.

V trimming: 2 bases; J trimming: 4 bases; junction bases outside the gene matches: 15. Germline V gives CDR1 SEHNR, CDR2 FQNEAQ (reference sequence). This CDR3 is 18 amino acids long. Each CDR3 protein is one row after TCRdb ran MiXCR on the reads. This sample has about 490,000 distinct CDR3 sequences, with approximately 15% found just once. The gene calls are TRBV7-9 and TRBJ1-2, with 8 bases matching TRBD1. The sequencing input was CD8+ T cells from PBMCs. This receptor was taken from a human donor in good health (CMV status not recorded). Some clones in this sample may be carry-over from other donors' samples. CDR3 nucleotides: TGTGCCAGCAGCTTATTCTGGGGACAGGCCTCGTTGAGCTATGGCTACACCTTC. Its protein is CASSLFWGQASLSYGYTF.